The following is a T cell receptor beta chain sequence with its context. Its antigen is unidentified. The data originate from a study of Tregs in tolerant kidney transplant recipients. Germline V CDR1 and CDR2: MDHEN, SYDVKM. V was trimmed by 5 bases and J by 3 bases, leaving 14 bases between them. This CDR3 is built from 15 residues. Study-wide findings and caveats: This study did not directly address biological reproducibility.

The assay was immunoSEQ multiplex PCR, and TCRdb's table has in-frame clones only and misses some. Seen here are about 83,000 clones, under 98% observed once, and the top ten hold approximately 0.52%. Unstimulated Tregs (CD4+CD25+CD127-) and CD4+CD25- non-Tregs were sorted from PBMCs. The sample in question was CD4+ T cells from blood, obtained before the transplant. The receptor was derived from a human donor who received a combined kidney and bone marrow transplant. The chain couples TRBV28 to TRBJ1-5; D is uncertain. The DNA of the CDR3 is TGTGCCAGCAGTGGCGGTAAGGGAGTCAATCAGCCCCAGCATTTT. Encoded protein: CASSGGKGVNQPQHF.